The 19 T cell receptor beta chains below come from one sample, sequenced in a study of vaccination and CD4 T cells after COVID-19. Treatment here: approximately nine-day PBMC culture with coronavirus spike peptide pools or control peptides (ViraFEST assay). The unexposed donor provided CD4+ T cells, which were taken before the COVID-19 pandemic (2011-2018). Oncomine TCR Beta short-read sequencing was applied to DNA from cultured CD4+ T cells. Each CDR3 protein gets one entry after TCRdb re-called the PCR reads with MiXCR. The sample has 7,000 to 8,500 distinct CDR3 sequences, less than 40% seen once. Their target antigens are unknown. The sequencing sample was made of CD4+ T cells from blood, cultured in vitro. The receptor set was obtained from a human donor in good health.

The chain links TRBV12-3 or TRBV12-4 to TRBJ1-1; D remains unclear. The CDR3 runs 13 residues. V was shortened by 5 bases and J by 6 bases, with 13 bases between the two germline ends. For the CDR3, the DNA is TGTGCCAGCAGTCTTATTGCTATACCTGAAGCTTTCTTT. Translated, it gives CASSLIAIPEAFF.

The table lists this clonotype with a few counts. This chain links TRBV6-1 with TRBJ2-7, with D possibly TRBD2 on 5 matching bases. The CDR3 runs to 12 residues. Per germline, CDR1 MNHNS and CDR2 SASEGT. Deletions cut 6 bases from V and 3 bases from J, with 9 bases between. In DNA form, the CDR3 reads TGTGCCAGCAGCCTCGACTACTACGAGCAGTACTTC. Its protein product is CASSLDYYEQYF.

This chain connects TRBV6-5 to TRBJ1-1; 7 nucleotides match TRBD1. The CDR3 totals 16 residues. Trimming at V came to 2 bases and at J to 1 base, leaving 7 bases not matched to a gene. Germline CDR1 is MNHEY and CDR2 is SVGAGI. The DNA of the CDR3 is TGTGCCAGCAGTTACAGGTCGAGGGGGCCGAACACTGAAGCTTTCTTT. Amino acids: CASSYRSRGPNTEAFF.

This clonotype was counted between two and nine times. This rearrangement joins TRBV6-4 to TRBJ2-5; TRBD2 aligns across 8 bases. Germline V lookup: CDR1 MRHNA, CDR2 SNTAGT. V was clipped by 4 bases and J by 5 bases; unmatched bases: 3. This CDR3 comprises 13 residues. This chain's CDR3 is CASSVGLGETQYF. CDR3 DNA sequence: TGTGCCAGCAGTGTGGGACTAGGGGAGACCCAGTACTTC.

CDR3 DNA sequence: TGTGCCACCAGTGGTGGAGCGGGTGGCACAGATACGCAGTATTTT. Protein sequence: CATSGGAGGTDTQYF. The chain is built from TRBV24-1 and TRBJ2-3; perhaps TRBD2 as D (6 bases). The ends were cut back, 5 bases at V and 1 base at J, with 12 bases in the middle. CDR3 length equals 15 residues. The germline V gene has CDR1 KGHDR and CDR2 SFDVKD.

The CDR3 reads CASRGRLGIGYTF. The CDR3 nucleotides read TGTGCCAGCAGGGGCAGGCTTGGGATCGGCTACACCTTC. The chain links TRBV6-2 or TRBV6-3 to TRBJ1-2; D not certain. Trimming pared 6 bases from V and 8 bases from J, leaving 16 bases between. This CDR3 has 13 residues. CDR1 is MNHEY and CDR2 is SVGEGT in the germline V gene.

This chain connects TRBV6-5 to TRBJ2-7, with 8 bases aligning to TRBD2. Germline CDR1 reads MNHEY; CDR2 reads SVGAGI. V lost 0 bases to trimming and J lost 2 bases; unmatched junction nucleotides: 12. The CDR3 is 18 amino acids. The CDR3 region has the DNA TGTGCCAGCAGTTACTCGGTGCTCCCGGGACTAGTAGCCTACGAGCAGTACTTC. Its translation is CASSYSVLPGLVAYEQYF.

The V and J genes are TRBV12-3 or TRBV12-4 and TRBJ1-5; the D gene is possibly TRBD1 (6 bases). The CDR3 is made up of 17 amino acids. Trimming cost V 9 bases and J 2 bases, with 23 bases left between them. CDR3 nucleotide sequence: TGTGCCAGTGGGGGGGGGACACCCACCCCCGGCAATCAGCCCCAGCATTTT. Translated, it gives CASGGGTPTPGNQPQHF.

There are a few counts of this clonotype. The CDR3 nucleotides read TGTGCCAGCGGGCGAGTAACAGGGGTGGCTAACTATGGCTACACCTTC. It translates to CASGRVTGVANYGYTF. The rearrangement uses TRBV6-1 and TRBJ1-2; 7 bases line up with TRBD1. With 8 bases clipped from V and 0 bases from J, the junction kept 12 bases outside the gene matches. The CDR3 sequence is 16 residues long. Germline assignment: CDR1 MNHNS and CDR2 SASEGT.

This chain joins TRBV2 and TRBJ2-4; 10 positions match TRBD2. Germline lookup yields CDR1 SNHLY and CDR2 FYNNEI. V gave up 5 bases and J gave up 6 bases; unmatched junction bases: 4. The CDR3 runs 14 residues. The CDR3 is CASSSSGGGNIQYF. The CDR3, as DNA: TGTGCCAGCAGTTCCAGCGGGGGGGGAAACATTCAGTACTTC.

The chain combines TRBV19 with TRBJ2-2; 10 positions match TRBD1. J lost 4 bases, V lost 7 bases, and 15 bases had no gene match. Germline V lookup: CDR1 LNHDA, CDR2 SQIVND (reference sequence). The CDR3 sequence is 18 residues long. As DNA, the CDR3 is TGTGCCAGTACCTCCCTCGGACAGGGGGGTCATAGCACCGGGGAGCTGTTTTTT. It yields the protein CASTSLGQGGHSTGELFF. The entire variable domain, with the rest obtained from reference TRBV19 and TRBJ2-2, is as follows: DGGITQSPKYLFRKEGQNVTLSCEQNLNHDAMYWYRQDPGQGLRLIYYSQIVNDFQKGDIAEGYSVSREKKESFPLTVTSAQKNPTAFYLCASTSLGQGGHSTGELFFGEGSRLTVL.

This clonotype was counted between two and nine times. The chain links TRBV19 to TRBJ1-2; D might be TRBD1 (6 bases). Trimming left V 0 bases short and J 4 bases short, with 12 bases between. This CDR3 is 15 amino acids long. The germline V gene encodes CDR1 LNHDA and CDR2 SQIVND (reference sequence). CDR3: CASSIEGGLGYGYTF. The CDR3 bases are TGTGCCAGTAGTATAGAGGGGGGGCTCGGCTATGGCTACACCTTC.

V is TRBV29-1 and J is TRBJ2-1; D possibly corresponds to TRBD1 (6 bases). This CDR3 is built from 14 residues. In germline, CDR1 is SQVTM, CDR2 ANQGSEA. V lost 6 bases, J lost 6 bases, and 18 bases lay in between. This CDR3 is CSVDSHRVFNEQFF. The CDR3 DNA is TGCAGCGTCGATTCTCACAGGGTTTTCAATGAGCAGTTCTTC.

This clonotype was seen a few times. V gene TRBV5-1 combines with J gene TRBJ2-7; TRBD2 might be the D (6 bases). This CDR3 has 13 residues. V was pared by 5 bases and J by 5 bases, with 14 bases between. In germline, CDR1 is SGHRS, CDR2 YFSETQ. The CDR3 bases are TGCGCCAGCAGGCGACGGGGGTCCCACGAGCAGTACTTC. Amino acid sequence: CASRRRGSHEQYF. Drawing the rest from reference TRBV5-1 and TRBJ2-7, the complete variable domain is KAGVTQTPRYLIKTRGQQVTLSCSPISGHRSVSWYQQTPGQGLQFLFEYFSETQRNKGNFPGRFSGRQFSNSRSEMNVSTLELGDSALYLCASRRRGSHEQYFGPGTRLTVT.

The CDR3: CASSYDGGGILYGYTF. The CDR3 nucleotides are TGTGCCAGCAGTTACGATGGGGGCGGGATACTCTATGGCTACACCTTC. The V and J genes are TRBV6-5 and TRBJ1-2; D might be TRBD1 (6 bases). The CDR3 has 16 residues. The V gene's germline CDR1 is MNHEY and CDR2 SVGAGI. Trimming shortened V by 2 bases and J by 4 bases, and 17 bases separated the two germline ends.

This clonotype has a handful of counts. The rearrangement uses TRBV6-4 and TRBJ2-2; 9 bases are a match to TRBD2. CDR1 is MRHNA and CDR2 is SNTAGT in the germline V gene. V lost 5 bases, J lost 3 bases, and 7 bases stayed unmatched. The CDR3 has 16 residues. As DNA, the CDR3 is TGTGCCAGCAGTCCCCAGGGACTAGCCGACACCGGGGAGCTGTTTTTT. The encoded protein is CASSPQGLADTGELFF.

The chain carries TRBV11-2 and TRBJ1-1; D call uncertain. Trimming left V 0 bases short and J 4 bases short, with 18 bases between. The CDR3 consists of 17 residues. Germline loops: CDR1 SGHAT, CDR2 FQNNGV. The CDR3 DNA reads as TGTGCCAGCAGCTTAGATCCCCTTGAGTCATGGGGCACTGAAGCTTTCTTT. It codes for CASSLDPLESWGTEAFF.

The chain couples TRBV30 to TRBJ1-1; D is unresolved. Germline V gene sequence: CDR1 GTSNPN, CDR2 SVGIG (reference sequence). Trimming cost V 4 bases and J 5 bases, with 5 bases left between them. The length of the CDR3 is 10 residues. Written as DNA, the CDR3 is TGTGCCTGGAAGGTTACTGAAGCTTTCTTT. Protein product: CAWKVTEAFF. Based on the CDR3 plus reference TRBV30 and TRBJ1-1, the full variable domain is SQTIHQWPATLVQPVGSPLSLECTVEGTSNPNLYWYRQAAGRGLQLLFYSVGIGQISSEVPQNLSASRPQDRQFILSSKKLLLSDSGFYLCAWKVTEAFFGQGTRLTVV.

This chain uses TRBV20-1 with TRBJ2-5; 10 bases match TRBD2. The J segment lost 8 bases and the V segment lost 6 bases, leaving 9 bases of the junction unmatched. From germline, CDR1 is DFQATT and CDR2 SNEGSKA (reference sequence). CDR3 length: 13 amino acids. CDR3 DNA: TGCAGTGCCCCACTAGCGGGGCTATATACCCAGTACTTC. Residues: CSAPLAGLYTQYF.